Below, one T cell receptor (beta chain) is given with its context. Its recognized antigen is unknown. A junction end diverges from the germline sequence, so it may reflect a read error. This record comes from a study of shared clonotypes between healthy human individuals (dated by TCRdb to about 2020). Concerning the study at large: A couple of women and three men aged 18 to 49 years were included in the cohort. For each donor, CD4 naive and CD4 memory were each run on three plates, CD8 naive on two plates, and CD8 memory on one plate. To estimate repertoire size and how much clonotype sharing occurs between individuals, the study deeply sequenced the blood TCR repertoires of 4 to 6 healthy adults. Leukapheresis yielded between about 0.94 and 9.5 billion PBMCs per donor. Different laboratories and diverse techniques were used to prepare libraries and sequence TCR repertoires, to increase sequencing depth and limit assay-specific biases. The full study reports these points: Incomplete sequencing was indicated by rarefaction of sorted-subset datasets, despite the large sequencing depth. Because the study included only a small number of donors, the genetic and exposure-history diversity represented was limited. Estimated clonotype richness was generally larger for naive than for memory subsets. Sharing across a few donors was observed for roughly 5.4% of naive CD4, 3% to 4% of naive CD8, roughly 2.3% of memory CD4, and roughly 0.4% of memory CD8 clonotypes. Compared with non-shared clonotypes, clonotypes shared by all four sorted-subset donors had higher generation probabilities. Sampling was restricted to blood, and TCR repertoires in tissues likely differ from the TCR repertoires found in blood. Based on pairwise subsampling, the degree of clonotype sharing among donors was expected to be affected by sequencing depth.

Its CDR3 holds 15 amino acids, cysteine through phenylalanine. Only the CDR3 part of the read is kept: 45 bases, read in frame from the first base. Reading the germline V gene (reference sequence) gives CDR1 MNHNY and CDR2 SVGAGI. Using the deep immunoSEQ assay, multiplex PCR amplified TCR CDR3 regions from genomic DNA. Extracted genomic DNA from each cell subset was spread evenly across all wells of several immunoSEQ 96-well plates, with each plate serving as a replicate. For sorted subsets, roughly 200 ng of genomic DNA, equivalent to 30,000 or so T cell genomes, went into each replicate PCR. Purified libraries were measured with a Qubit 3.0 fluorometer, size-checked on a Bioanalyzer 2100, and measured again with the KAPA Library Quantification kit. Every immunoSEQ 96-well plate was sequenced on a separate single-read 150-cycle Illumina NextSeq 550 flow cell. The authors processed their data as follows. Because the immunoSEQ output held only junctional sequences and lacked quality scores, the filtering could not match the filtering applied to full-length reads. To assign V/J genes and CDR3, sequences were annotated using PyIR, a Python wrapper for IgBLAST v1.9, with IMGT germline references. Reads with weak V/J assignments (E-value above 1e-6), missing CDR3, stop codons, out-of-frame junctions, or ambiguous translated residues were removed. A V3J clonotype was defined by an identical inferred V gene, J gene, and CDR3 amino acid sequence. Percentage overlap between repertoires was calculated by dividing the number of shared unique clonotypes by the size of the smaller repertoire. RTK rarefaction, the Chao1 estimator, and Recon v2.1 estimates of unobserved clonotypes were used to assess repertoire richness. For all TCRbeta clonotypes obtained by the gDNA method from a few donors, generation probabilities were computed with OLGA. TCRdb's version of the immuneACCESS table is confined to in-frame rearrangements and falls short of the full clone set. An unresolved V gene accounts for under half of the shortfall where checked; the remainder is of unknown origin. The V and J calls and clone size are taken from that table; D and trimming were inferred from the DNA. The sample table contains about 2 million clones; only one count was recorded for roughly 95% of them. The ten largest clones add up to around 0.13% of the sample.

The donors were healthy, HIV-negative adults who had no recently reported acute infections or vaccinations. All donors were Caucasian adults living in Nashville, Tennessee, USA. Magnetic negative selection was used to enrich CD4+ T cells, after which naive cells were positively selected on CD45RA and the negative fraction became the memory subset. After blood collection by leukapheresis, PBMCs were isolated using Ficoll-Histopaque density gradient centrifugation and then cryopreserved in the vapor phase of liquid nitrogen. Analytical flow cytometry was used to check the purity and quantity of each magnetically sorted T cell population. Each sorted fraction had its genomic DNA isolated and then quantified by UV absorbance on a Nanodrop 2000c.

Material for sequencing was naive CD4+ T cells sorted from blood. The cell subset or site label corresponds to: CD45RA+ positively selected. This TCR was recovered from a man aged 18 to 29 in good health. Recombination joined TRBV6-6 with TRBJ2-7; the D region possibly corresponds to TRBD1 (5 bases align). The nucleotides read TGTGCCAGCAGTAGGGGATTAGCCAGCTCCTACCAGCAGTACTTC. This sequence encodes CASSRGLASSYQQYF.